This T cell receptor beta chain originates from a study of T cell responses to AZD1222 COVID-19 vaccine. The study's findings and limits: Only six or seven AZD1222 recipients tested seropositive at baseline. The donors showed a predominance of white British ancestry and of females, with possible underestimation of clonal diversity. Variant regions that are unmutated are reportedly the target of nearly half of spike-specific TCRs. Elevations in Spike-specific TCR breadth and depth followed administration of two AZD1222 doses.

This clone was found a few times. Its cognate antigen is unknown. Using immunoSEQ multiplex PCR, the repertoire was profiled, and TCRdb retains in-frame clones only, with some absent. Of some 200,000 clones in the sample, more than 85% were seen once. CDR3 length equals 13 residues. From germline, CDR1 is SGHRS and CDR2 YFSETQ. J lost 2 bases, V lost 5 bases, and 1 base had no gene match. This receptor was identified in an adult who received the AZD1222 COVID-19 vaccine. Sequenced here: peripheral blood, sampled 28 days after the second AZD1222 dose. The chain links TRBV5-1 to TRBJ2-5; the match to TRBD2 covers 9 bases. This chain's CDR3 is CASRTSGQETQYF. The CDR3 nucleotides are TGCGCCAGCAGGACTAGCGGACAAGAGACCCAGTACTTC.